This T cell receptor beta chain originates from a study of blood T cell repertoires in COVID-19. V lost 1 base to trimming and J lost 3 bases, with 13 bases between them. Germline-derived CDR1 and CDR2 are LGHNA and YSLEER. CDR3 length: 15 amino acids. Some clones are missing from TCRdb's copy, which holds only in-frame ones; the method was immunoSEQ multiplex PCR. Of 90,000 to 120,000 clones in the sample, roughly 83% were seen once. Input material: peripheral blood. The sequence derives from a human donor in a cohort sampled during active COVID-19. This sequence joins TRBV4-3 and TRBJ2-7; a possible D gene is TRBD1 (5 bases). CDR3 sequence: CASSQAYDRSYEQYF. For the CDR3, the DNA is TGCGCCAGCAGCCAAGCGTATGACAGAAGCTACGAGCAGTACTTC.